This T cell receptor (beta chain) emerged from a study of blood T cell repertoires in COVID-19 (TCRdb year 2020). About the study as a whole: Samples covering the acute and convalescent phases of COVID-19 were provided by collaborators in the United States, Italy and Spain. The material from the prospective study consisted of cDNA or gDNA derived from T cells, B-cell-depleted T cells, or PBMCs. Subjects who had been exposed to COVID-19, were actively infected with it, or had recovered from it provided the deeply sampled blood TCRbeta repertoires that made up the dataset. The repertoires were released in a freely available public database intended as a resource for research on the immune response to SARS-CoV-2. Samples came from the ongoing ImmuneRACE study (first 160 participants) plus 1,254 subjects from 6 global collaborators. Sample metadata almost always included a de-identified subject ID, COVID-19 status, age in years and sex. Where available, HLA class I and class II types were taken from metadata supplied by the sample provider and were not determined by assay-based typing. The study at large found these results: How much clinical and demographic metadata was included differed by source and by participant, and the metadata was provided uncurated.

Another Seattle source contributed samples from volunteer blood donors who had recovered from COVID-19. The collaborating institutions used their own protocols to collect whole blood in K2EDTA tubes. For TCRbeta analysis, collaborator samples were shipped as frozen whole blood, as isolated PBMCs, or as DNA extracted from either sample type. In the case of this clone: Its antigen is currently not known. No clone much larger than this one lies a single base away; base qualities are absent.

The immunoSEQ Assay, a bias-controlled multiplex PCR, was used to amplify TCRbeta CDR3 regions from genomic DNA. Concerning the study's data processing: Within the assay, amplification of reference gene primers was used to estimate how many nucleated cells each sample contained. To quantify the absolute abundance of each unique TCRbeta CDR3 rearrangement, sequence reads were collapsed and filtered. For each sample, productive Simpson clonality was calculated as the square root of Simpson's diversity index over productive rearrangements. This immuneACCESS table, as held by TCRdb, lists in-frame sequences with V and J called but not all clones. Of the missing ones, under half trace to an unresolved V gene in checked studies; the others have no known cause. The V and J calls and the clone size are those of that table, but D and trimming were determined from the DNA. Here the sample has over 200,000 clones; around 87% occur a single time. In total, the top ten clones hold around 2.8% of the sample.

V is cut by 0 bases and J by 8 bases, and the space between the germline ends is 13 bases. The CDR3 covers 15 residues, taking in both the cysteine and the phenylalanine. The sequence is cut down to CDR3 DNA, 45 bases in frame from base 1. According to the germline V gene (reference sequence), CDR1 reads MNHEY and CDR2 reads SMNVEV. The V and J segments used are TRBV27 and TRBJ1-4; the D region possibly corresponds to TRBD1 (5 bases align). Material: peripheral blood. The clonotype originates from a woman aged 30 to 39 who had recovered from COVID-19. The bases read TGTGCCAGCAGTTTATCAGCAGGGTCTGTGGAAAAACTGTTTTTT. It translates to CASSLSAGSVEKLFF.